This note documents a single T cell receptor (beta chain) sequence. This clonotype was detected once. Its cognate antigen has yet to be identified. No base-level quality is on record; no much larger clone is a single base apart. Just one read gives weak support. TCR libraries were constructed from 300 to 400 ng RNA using the Immunoverse kit, and molecular barcoded adaptors covering alpha/delta and beta/gamma chains were employed. TCR library preparation used the same RNA that was used for transcriptome sequencing. TCR libraries were sequenced on an Illumina HiSeq 4000 with 2 x 150 cycles. Per the source publication's procedure: TCR reads were aligned to human V, D, J and C references and assembled into CDR3 clonotypes with MiXCR, including quality filtering and error correction. The tcR package in R was used to analyze clonotype counts and gene usage diversity. Raw mapping reads were checked after the RNA-seq reads had been mapped by STAR aligner version 2.5.3a onto the human GRCh37 genome. IR-seq fastq files were randomly downsampled with Seqtk 1.3 to test the effect of sequencing depth on detected clonotypes. The public reads were run again by TCRdb, first through fastp at Q25 and then through MiXCR, and only productive beta chains were kept. Identical CDR3 protein sequences are pooled into one entry, listed with their most common genes and DNA. These V and J calls originate from TCRdb's pipeline instead of the authors' own analysis. The sample includes 100,000 to 150,000 distinct CDR3 sequences, with 13% observed a single time. In total, the top ten clones hold 6.5% to 9% of the sample.

V lost 4 bases and J lost 5 bases, and the count of bases not matched to a germline gene is 3. Counted from cysteine to phenylalanine, this CDR3 has 13 amino acids. Only the CDR3 DNA stays, 39 bases, in frame from base 1. The data originate from a study of read filtering for tumor transcriptome and immune sequencing (dated by TCRdb to the early 2020s). Background for the entire study: The cohort was composed of some 16 male and 13 to 15 female patients, with a mean age of roughly 70 years and an age range of roughly 40 to 85. By revised international staging, eight or nine patients were R-ISS I, 16 were R-ISS II and about 7 were R-ISS III. After DNase treatment, whole-transcriptome libraries were prepared with the TruSeq RNA Access Library Prep Kit. TCR-region mapped reads per sample ranged from about 3.5 to 10.27 million with IR-seq versus only 85 to 1273 with RNA-seq. Using the same bone marrow samples, the study compared TCR repertoires obtained by targeted immune repertoire sequencing with those obtained by bulk whole-transcriptome sequencing. As a main aim, a read-filtering strategy for immune repertoire data was addressed, with the specific question being whether clonotypes supported by a single read should be removed. Overall study results and their limits: Rather than purified T cells, the sorted CD138-negative fraction was a mixed bone marrow immune population. IR-seq captured clonotypes at much higher depth and more reliably than RNA-seq, and smaller IR-seq throughput sufficed to identify most shared clonotypes. The correlation between IR-seq and RNA-seq shared clonotype proportions was increased by removal of single-read clonotypes. Single-read clonotypes made up roughly four fifths of clonotypes but 3% to 3.5% of total reads in IR-seq, and less than 75% of clonotypes and 35% to 50% of reads in RNA-seq.

Bone marrow was sampled from every patient at the time of active disease. Isolation of bone marrow mononuclear cells was performed by Ficoll-Hypaque density gradient centrifugation. To remove myeloma plasma cells, the cells were labeled with CD138 magnetic microbeads on a MACS separator, and CD138-negative cells were then collected by negative selection. The purity of the isolated cells was checked by flow cytometry with CD138 antibodies on an Attune NxT. TRIzol reagent was used to extract total RNA, which was then quantified with a NanoDrop spectrophotometer. For each patient, the CD138-negative bone marrow sample underwent paired RNA-seq and IR-seq.

The chain employs TRBV12-3 or TRBV12-4 and TRBJ2-5, with 8 bases aligning to TRBD1. This clonotype was sampled from a donor at least 40 years old with multiple myeloma. Material: a population of CD138-negative cells sorted from bone marrow. The cell subset or site label for this specimen denotes: bone marrow mononuclear cells depleted of CD138+ plasma/myeloma cells by negative magnetic selection. DNA sequence: TGTGCCAGCAGTTACAGGGGGGCCGAGACCCAGTACTTC. It specifies CASSYRGAETQYF.